These T cell receptor beta chains were read from a single sample in a study of T cell responses to AZD1222 COVID-19 vaccine. Data came from immunoSEQ multiplex PCR; TCRdb stores just in-frame clones and leaves some out. Of about 110,000 clones in the sample, 89% were seen once. Sequenced here: peripheral blood, sampled on day 0 of AZD1222 vaccination. The receptors here all came from an adult in good health. CDR3s include the opening cysteine and the closing phenylalanine or tryptophan. The order of the fields is clone size, D gene, V gene, J gene, CDR3 protein, CDR3 DNA. A D gene is named only where the DNA matches it firmly. Size is stated for part of the rows, as once, few or many counts, or as a class when the clone is expanded.

NA	TRBD1	TRBV29-1	TRBJ2-1	CSVAPGQGTYNEQFF	TGCAGCGTGGCACCGGGACAGGGGACCTACAATGAGCAGTTCTTC
NA	TRBD1	TRBV6-5	TRBJ2-3	CASSPGTGVTNTQYF	TGTGCCAGCAGTCCCGGGACAGGGGTCACGAATACGCAGTATTTT
NA	NA	TRBV19	TRBJ2-7	CASSHGGRATTYEQYF	TGTGCCAGTAGTCACGGTGGCAGGGCGACGACCTACGAGCAGTACTTC
NA	NA	TRBV28	TRBJ1-1	CASSLIRTNTEAFF	TGTGCCAGCAGTTTGATACGGACGAACACTGAAGCTTTCTTT
NA	TRBD1	TRBV19	TRBJ2-6	CASSITQGAQNSGANVLTF	TGTGCCAGTAGTATTACACAGGGGGCGCAAAACTCTGGGGCCAACGTCCTGACTTTC
NA	TRBD2	TRBV11-2	TRBJ2-3	CASSPEEVTLAKDTQYF	TGTGCCAGCAGCCCAGAGGAGGTTACACTAGCGAAGGATACGCAGTATTTT
NA	TRBD1	TRBV6-5	TRBJ1-6	CASRNSDRGNSPLHF	TGTGCCAGCAGGAACTCAGACAGGGGTAATTCACCCCTCCACTTT
NA	NA	TRBV19	TRBJ1-5	CASSSRPQGDRGQPQHF	TGTGCCAGTAGTTCCCGACCACAGGGAGATCGCGGCCAGCCCCAGCATTTT
NA	TRBD2	TRBV5-1	TRBJ2-7	CASSPGGLSNEQYF	TGCGCCAGCAGCCCGGGGGGGCTATCCAACGAGCAGTACTTC
NA	NA	TRBV19	TRBJ2-7	CASSIGTARSYEQYF	TGTGCCAGTAGTATAGGGACAGCCCGATCCTACGAGCAGTACTTC
once	NA	TRBV21-1	TRBJ2-7	CASSKARRISYEQYF	TGTGCCAGCAGCAAAGCGCGCCGGATTTCCTACGAGCAGTACTTC
NA	NA	TRBV18	TRBJ2-7	CASSTTYEQYF	TGTGCCAGCTCTACAACCTACGAGCAGTACTTC
few	TRBD1	TRBV7-2	TRBJ1-1	CASSLEARGTEAFF	TGTGCCAGCAGCTTAGAGGCCAGGGGGACTGAAGCTTTCTTT
NA	NA	TRBV2	TRBJ2-3	CASSWPDTQYF	TGTGCCAGCAGCTGGCCAGATACGCAGTATTTT
NA	TRBD1	TRBV29-1	TRBJ1-2	CSVEHRGDYGYTF	TGCAGCGTTGAGCACAGGGGGGACTATGGCTACACCTTC
NA	TRBD2	TRBV5-1	TRBJ2-2	CASSFPGTSGNTGELFF	TGCGCCAGCAGCTTTCCCGGGACTAGCGGGAACACCGGGGAGCTGTTTTTT
NA	TRBD2	TRBV2	TRBJ2-1	CASSEALLAEGQFF	TGTGCCAGCAGTGAAGCGCTACTAGCGGAGGGGCAGTTCTTC
few	NA	TRBV11-2	TRBJ2-3	CASSIRLVGATQYF	TGTGCCAGCAGCATCAGACTAGTGGGGGCTACGCAGTATTTT
NA	NA	TRBV9	TRBJ1-5	CASSAGTGNQPQHF	TGTGCCAGCAGCGCCGGGACTGGGAATCAGCCCCAGCATTTT
NA	NA	TRBV10-2	TRBJ2-1	CASQTTYNEQFF	TGCGCCAGCCAGACGACCTACAATGAGCAGTTCTTC
NA	NA	TRBV11-2	TRBJ1-3	CASSSQRNTIYF	TGTGCCAGCAGCTCCCAAAGAAACACCATATATTTT
NA	TRBD2	TRBV24-1	TRBJ2-5	CATSDISGGETQYF	TGTGCCACCAGTGATATTAGCGGGGGAGAGACCCAGTACTTC
NA	NA	TRBV7-9	TRBJ2-7	CASSPRGYEQYF	TGTGCCAGCAGCCCCAGGGGTTACGAGCAGTACTTC
NA	NA	TRBV29-1	TRBJ2-7	CSVARESTYEQYF	TGCAGCGTTGCGAGGGAGTCAACCTACGAGCAGTACTTC
NA	NA	TRBV12-5	TRBJ1-5	CASGYLHQPQHF	TGTGCTAGTGGGTATCTTCATCAGCCCCAGCATTTT
NA	TRBD1	TRBV6-5	TRBJ1-2	CASSLTTGRNYGYTF	TGTGCCAGCAGTTTAACGACAGGGAGGAACTATGGCTACACCTTC
NA	NA	TRBV29-1	TRBJ1-1	CSDTSREMNTEAFF	TGCAGCGATACCTCCAGAGAAATGAACACTGAAGCTTTCTTT
once	NA	TRBV6-2/TRBV6-3	TRBJ1-2	CASSFREDYGYTF	TGTGCCAGCAGCTTCAGGGAGGACTATGGCTACACCTTC
NA	NA	TRBV4-1	TRBJ1-2	CASSQEVGGYGYTF	TGCGCCAGCAGCCAAGAGGTGGGCGGCTATGGCTACACCTTC
NA	NA	TRBV9	TRBJ1-6	CASSVLQQGSPLHF	TGTGCCAGCAGCGTCTTACAGCAGGGGTCACCCCTCCACTTT
NA	TRBD1	TRBV6-5	TRBJ1-5	CASSPTGVRRQPQHF	TGTGCCAGCAGTCCTACAGGGGTTAGACGGCAGCCCCAGCATTTT
NA	TRBD1	TRBV9	TRBJ2-2	CASSPTDRGRTGELFF	TGTGCCAGCAGCCCAACCGACAGGGGGCGAACCGGGGAGCTGTTTTTT
NA	TRBD1	TRBV3-1/TRBV3-2	TRBJ1-6	CASSHGQGASPLHF	TGTGCCAGCAGCCACGGACAGGGGGCCTCACCCCTCCACTTT
NA	NA	TRBV30	TRBJ2-2	CAWTGNTNTGELFF	TGTGCCTGGACCGGGAACACGAACACCGGGGAGCTGTTTTTT
NA	NA	TRBV5-1	TRBJ2-3	CASSLDSVPPSDTQYF	TGCGCCAGCAGCTTGGACAGTGTTCCTCCCTCAGATACGCAGTATTTT
NA	NA	TRBV30	TRBJ1-1	CAWSRDRHIGGMSTEAFF	TGTGCCTGGAGTAGGGACCGACATATTGGTGGAATGAGCACTGAAGCTTTCTTT
NA	TRBD2	TRBV3-1/TRBV3-2	TRBJ2-5	CASSPTTSGWETQYF	TGTGCCAGCAGCCCGACGACTAGCGGGTGGGAGACCCAGTACTTC
few	NA	TRBV10-2	TRBJ1-6	CASSESVTLHF	TGCGCCAGCAGTGAGTCGGTAACCCTCCACTTT
NA	NA	TRBV30	TRBJ1-5	CAWSSHGSSNQPQHF	TGTGCCTGGTCATCCCATGGTTCTAGCAATCAGCCCCAGCATTTT
NA	TRBD1	TRBV28	TRBJ1-2	CASSSGQLLGGYTF	TGTGCCAGCAGTTCGGGACAGCTCCTCGGTGGCTACACCTTC
NA	NA	TRBV29-1	TRBJ1-1	CSVRGQLNTEAFF	TGCAGCGTACGCGGACAGTTGAACACTGAAGCTTTCTTT
NA	NA	TRBV27	TRBJ1-2	CASSRTEGGYGYTF	TGTGCCAGCAGCAGGACAGAGGGTGGCTATGGCTACACCTTC
NA	TRBD1	TRBV7-9	TRBJ2-5	CASSLGTGGEETQYF	TGTGCCAGCAGCTTAGGGACAGGGGGGGAAGAGACCCAGTACTTC
NA	NA	TRBV20-1	TRBJ1-4	CSARGGEKLFF	TGCAGTGCCCGGGGGGGAGAAAAACTGTTTTTT
once	NA	TRBV2	TRBJ1-3	CASSNPVSTGNTIYF	TGTGCCAGCAGTAATCCAGTGTCCACTGGAAACACCATATATTTT
NA	TRBD2	TRBV5-1	TRBJ2-5	CASSPGGGEQETQYF	TGCGCCAGCAGTCCGGGCGGGGGTGAACAAGAGACCCAGTACTTC
NA	NA	TRBV27	TRBJ1-2	CASSPRGRANYGYTF	TGTGCCAGCAGCCCCAGGGGTCGAGCTAACTATGGCTACACCTTC
NA	TRBD1	TRBV5-4	TRBJ2-1	CASSLAGTANYNEQFF	TGTGCCAGCAGCCTGGCCGGGACAGCCAATTACAATGAGCAGTTCTTC
NA	TRBD1	TRBV24-1	TRBJ1-5	CATSAWGQGLESNQPQHF	TGTGCCACCAGTGCTTGGGGACAGGGGTTGGAAAGCAATCAGCCCCAGCATTTT
NA	NA	TRBV29-1	TRBJ1-3	CSAGQSSGNTIYF	TGCAGCGCAGGGCAAAGCTCTGGAAACACCATATATTTT
NA	TRBD1	TRBV2	TRBJ2-6	CASSPGTGARRANVLTF	TGTGCCAGTAGTCCGGGGACAGGGGCCCGCCGGGCCAACGTCCTGACTTTC
NA	NA	TRBV6-2/TRBV6-3	TRBJ1-5	CASSQGYSNQPQHF	TGTGCCAGCAGTCAGGGCTATAGCAATCAGCCCCAGCATTTT
NA	TRBD1	TRBV6-4	TRBJ1-1	CASRIRDRVSSFMNTEAFF	TGTGCCAGCAGAATCCGGGACAGGGTCTCATCCTTCATGAACACTGAAGCTTTCTTT
NA	NA	TRBV18	TRBJ1-6	CASSPSGQLNSPLHF	TGTGCCAGCTCACCTTCCGGACAGCTTAATTCACCCCTCCACTTT
NA	TRBD1	TRBV6-5	TRBJ1-4	CASSYSEGGSDEKLFF	TGTGCCAGCAGTTACTCGGAAGGGGGCAGTGATGAAAAACTGTTTTTT
once	NA	TRBV28	TRBJ1-5	CASRVGGVNQPQHF	TGTGCCAGCAGGGTGGGCGGGGTCAATCAGCCCCAGCATTTT
NA	TRBD2	TRBV10-1	TRBJ2-1	CASRLAGGDEQFF	TGCGCCAGCAGGCTAGCGGGAGGCGATGAGCAGTTCTTC
once	TRBD2	TRBV27	TRBJ2-7	CASSLSGGLYEQYF	TGTGCCAGCAGTTTAAGCGGGGGGCTCTACGAGCAGTACTTC
NA	NA	TRBV4-2	TRBJ2-1	CASSRGDKGQEFF	TGTGCCAGCAGCCGGGGGGATAAGGGTCAGGAGTTCTTC
NA	TRBD2	TRBV30	TRBJ2-1	CASSRLAGGGNEQFF	TGTGCCTCCAGCCGGCTAGCGGGAGGGGGCAATGAGCAGTTCTTC